This TCR beta chain was sequenced in a study of CD8+ T cells in alopecia areata. In the study overall: Treated patients were dosed with oral tofacitinib, taking 5 to 10 mg twice daily.

Study-wide results and caveats: For patients receiving tofacitinib, scalp clonality and expanded CD8+ clones among the top 100 significantly decreased. Scalp samples also yield sequences of resident alphabeta T cells from normal skin.

Only a few counts were recorded for this clone. What it binds is not known. V was pared by 3 bases and J by 0 bases, with 18 bases of the junction left unmatched. The CDR3 has 21 residues. CDR1 is PRHDT and CDR2 is FYEKMQ in the germline V gene (reference sequence). After isolation, RNA underwent reverse transcription to generate cDNA as the sequencing template. This table comes from immunoSEQ multiplex PCR, and its TCRdb copy is limited to in-frame clones, with some not included. The table includes 3,000 to 4,500 clones, 65% to 75% detected once. Stated treatment: oral pan-JAK inhibitor, 5-10 mg twice daily. Alopecia areata patients gave lesional scalp punch biopsies and peripheral blood samples.

The source is a human donor with alopecia areata. The source material was skin, sampled at week 24, from a patient treated with tofacitinib. This chain links TRBV13 with TRBJ2-1, with 9 bases identical to TRBD2. CDR3 region: CASSLTGWERGATYSYNEQFF. CDR3 DNA sequence: TGTGCCAGCAGCTTGACAGGGTGGGAGCGGGGGGCAACCTACTCCTACAATGAGCAGTTCTTC. The variable domain in full, completed from reference TRBV13 and TRBJ2-1, reads AAGVIQSPRHLIKEKRETATLKCYPIPRHDTVYWYQQGPGQDPQFLISFYEKMQSDKGSIPDRFSAQQFSDYHSELNMSSLELGDSALYFCASSLTGWERGATYSYNEQFFGPGTRLTVL.